These T cell receptor beta chains were read from a single sample in a study of OX40 agonist ivuxolimab in advanced cancers. This table comes from immunoSEQ multiplex PCR, and its TCRdb copy is limited to in-frame clones, with some not included. The data hold roughly 93,000 clones, with about 91% observed a single time. The sequenced sample was CD4+ or CD8+ T cells sorted from blood, obtained in a trial of the OX40 agonist ivuxolimab. The receptors here all came from an adult with an advanced solid tumor such as melanoma, head and neck, liver or kidney cancer. Each CDR3 is given with its conserved first and last residue. A D gene is named only where the DNA matches it firmly. Not every row has a clone size; where given, it reads once, few, many or a size class.

size	D	V	J	CDR3	DNA
NA	NA	TRBV6-5	TRBJ1-1	CASSYGFDRLNTEAFF	TGTGCCAGCAGTTACGGTTTCGACAGATTGAACACTGAAGCTTTCTTT
NA	NA	TRBV5-5	TRBJ2-7	CASSWPQGAYEQYF	TGTGCCAGCAGCTGGCCACAGGGTGCCTACGAGCAGTACTTC
NA	NA	TRBV7-6	TRBJ2-5	CASSWHRSETQYF	TGTGCCAGCAGCTGGCATAGATCGGAGACCCAGTACTTC
NA	NA	TRBV15	TRBJ1-1	CATSLKTWDTEAFF	TGTGCCACCAGCCTGAAAACCTGGGACACTGAAGCTTTCTTT
once	NA	TRBV15	TRBJ1-1	CATSRDLSAPLF	TGTGCCACCAGCAGAGATCTCTCGGCCCCCCTCTTT
few	NA	TRBV19	TRBJ2-2	CASSVQGSNTGELFF	TGTGCCAGTAGCGTACAGGGTTCAAACACCGGGGAGCTGTTTTTT
NA	NA	TRBV6-6	TRBJ1-1	CASRMLDPGNTEAFF	TGTGCCAGCAGGATGCTGGACCCCGGGAACACTGAAGCTTTCTTT
NA	NA	TRBV7-9	TRBJ2-4	CASSHPKPGSLVAKNIQYF	TGTGCCAGCAGCCATCCAAAGCCCGGGAGCCTTGTAGCCAAAAACATTCAGTACTTC
NA	NA	TRBV11-3	TRBJ2-4	CASSLDTGGKGAKNIQYF	TGTGCCAGCAGCTTAGATACGGGGGGCAAGGGGGCCAAAAACATTCAGTACTTC
NA	NA	TRBV7-2	TRBJ2-7	CASSFDSYEQYF	TGTGCCAGCAGCTTCGACTCTTACGAGCAGTACTTC
once	NA	TRBV11-3	TRBJ2-5	CASSLRGRAETQYF	TGTGCCAGCAGCTTAAGGGGCAGGGCAGAGACCCAGTACTTC
NA	NA	TRBV6-6	TRBJ1-2	CASSYGAGPINYGYTF	TGTGCCAGCAGTTACGGGGCAGGGCCCATAAACTATGGCTACACCTTC
NA	NA	TRBV18	TRBJ2-3	CASSPERQSTDTQYF	TGTGCCAGCTCACCAGAGCGGCAGAGCACAGATACGCAGTATTTT
NA	TRBD2	TRBV4-2	TRBJ2-1	CASSPGLGGQFF	TGTGCCAGCAGCCCTGGACTAGGCGGACAGTTCTTC
NA	TRBD1	TRBV18	TRBJ2-7	CASSPLQGAAGKQYF	TGTGCCAGCTCACCACTACAGGGGGCGGCTGGGAAGCAGTACTTC
NA	NA	TRBV7-8	TRBJ2-7	CAVLPPEGGYEQYF	TGTGCAGTCTTACCACCGGAGGGTGGCTACGAGCAGTACTTC
NA	NA	TRBV29-1	TRBJ1-5	CSATGSNQPQHF	TGCAGCGCCACAGGGAGCAATCAGCCCCAGCATTTT
NA	NA	TRBV19	TRBJ1-1	CASNGGWQHEAFF	TGTGCCAGTAATGGCGGCTGGCAGCATGAAGCTTTCTTT
NA	NA	TRBV25-1	TRBJ2-6	CASSATGTGANVLTF	TGTGCCAGCAGTGCCACAGGGACTGGGGCCAACGTCCTGACTTTC
NA	TRBD1	TRBV6-1	TRBJ2-4	CASRLQGAGKNIQYF	TGTGCCAGCAGACTACAGGGGGCTGGCAAAAACATTCAGTACTTC
NA	TRBD1	TRBV6-1	TRBJ1-2	CASSPGGDYGYTF	TGTGCCAGCAGCCCAGGGGGGGACTATGGCTACACCTTC
NA	NA	TRBV6-5	TRBJ1-2	CATNTHKANYGYTF	TGTGCCACCAACACTCACAAGGCAAACTATGGCTACACCTTC
NA	TRBD1	TRBV6-6	TRBJ1-2	CATSGQGDDYGYTF	TGTGCCACCTCAGGACAGGGGGATGACTATGGCTACACCTTC
NA	TRBD1	TRBV5-8	TRBJ2-7	CASSLGQGAEQYF	TGTGCCAGCAGCTTGGGACAGGGGGCCGAGCAGTACTTC
NA	TRBD2	TRBV10-3	TRBJ2-3	CAISGRASGISNTDTQYF	TGTGCCATCAGTGGAAGGGCTAGCGGGATATCGAACACAGATACGCAGTATTTT
NA	TRBD2	TRBV28	TRBJ2-2	CASSKTSATGGELFF	TGTGCCAGCAGTAAGACTAGCGCGACGGGGGGGGAGCTGTTTTTT
NA	NA	TRBV7-2	TRBJ1-1	CASSLAGALGTEAFF	TGTGCCAGCAGCTTAGCGGGGGCGTTGGGCACTGAAGCTTTCTTT
NA	NA	TRBV5-4	TRBJ2-2	CASSFSGTGELFF	TGTGCCAGCAGCTTCTCAGGGACCGGGGAGCTGTTTTTT
NA	NA	TRBV19	TRBJ2-5	CASSISGGETQYF	TGTGCCAGTAGTATATCCGGTGGGGAGACCCAGTACTTC
NA	NA	TRBV4-1	TRBJ1-6	CASSQGTGGRANSPLHF	TGCGCCAGCAGCCAAGGAACGGGAGGAAGGGCTAACTCACCCCTCCACTTT
NA	TRBD2	TRBV10-3	TRBJ2-1	CAISHSSGGRNEQFF	TGTGCCATCAGCCACTCTAGCGGGGGTCGGAATGAGCAGTTCTTC
NA	NA	TRBV5-6	TRBJ1-2	CASSPVGANYGYTF	TGTGCCAGCAGCCCCGTAGGGGCTAACTATGGCTACACCTTC
NA	NA	TRBV20-1	TRBJ2-7	CSATLYEQYF	TGCAGTGCTACCCTATACGAGCAGTACTTC
NA	NA	TRBV5-1	TRBJ1-4	CASSFSDGNKNEKLFF	TGCGCCAGCAGCTTTAGCGATGGGAACAAGAATGAAAAACTGTTTTTT
NA	TRBD1	TRBV7-3	TRBJ2-7	CASSLLQGDREQYF	TGTGCCAGCAGCTTGCTCCAGGGGGATCGGGAGCAGTACTTC
NA	TRBD1	TRBV6-1	TRBJ2-7	CASSERTGWGEQYF	TGTGCCAGCAGTGAGAGGACAGGGTGGGGCGAGCAGTACTTC
NA	TRBD2	TRBV5-1	TRBJ2-7	CASSIGGSPHEQYF	TGCGCCAGCAGCATCGGCGGGAGTCCCCACGAGCAGTACTTC
NA	TRBD2	TRBV13	TRBJ2-1	CASSLLAGDNEQFF	TGTGCCAGCAGCTTACTAGCGGGAGACAATGAGCAGTTCTTC
NA	TRBD1	TRBV5-8	TRBJ1-4	CASSLDRGQGEKLFF	TGTGCCAGCAGCTTGGACAGGGGGCAGGGCGAAAAACTGTTTTTT
NA	NA	TRBV11-3	TRBJ2-7	CASSYGQPEGEQYF	TGTGCCAGCAGCTACGGACAGCCCGAAGGCGAGCAGTACTTC
once	NA	TRBV7-3	TRBJ2-5	CASAGADQETQYF	TGTGCCAGCGCGGGGGCCGACCAAGAGACCCAGTACTTC
NA	NA	TRBV5-5	TRBJ2-2	CASSFGFAQNTGELFF	TGTGCCAGCAGCTTTGGTTTTGCTCAGAACACCGGGGAGCTGTTTTTT